The source of this T cell receptor beta chain is a study of blood T cell repertoires in COVID-19. About the research overall: Nucleic acid was either cDNA or gDNA, and it came from T cells, B-cell-depleted T cells, or PBMCs.

Trimming took off 6 bases at V and 7 bases at J, with 12 bases between the two ends. The CDR3 covers 11 residues. The germline V gene has CDR1 DFQATT and CDR2 SNEGSKA (reference sequence). Profiled with immunoSEQ multiplex PCR; TCRdb holds only in-frame clones, not every one. The sample lists over 150,000 clones, around 90% occurring once. The V gene is TRBV20-1, the J gene TRBJ1-2, with D possibly being TRBD1 (6 bases). This receptor was obtained from a woman under 40 who had recovered from COVID-19. The specimen was PBMCs or T cells enriched from blood (not recorded which). CDR3 sequence: CSAVDRLGYTF. The CDR3 DNA reads TGCAGTGCCGTAGACAGGCTTGGCTACACCTTC.